The clone carrying this TCR beta chain occurred a few times. TCRdb re-called the 5' RACE reads with MiXCR, one entry per CDR3 protein. This sample has approximately 240,000 distinct CDR3 sequences, with roughly a quarter found just once. The data belong to a study of CD8 T cells in ankylosing spondylitis. Germline V gene lookup returns CDR1 LNHDA and CDR2 SQIVND (reference sequence). The CDR3 extends over 15 amino acids. Trimming cost V 6 bases and J 6 bases, with 18 bases left between them. The source material was blood, either unsorted or a sorted T cell fraction (not recorded which). The sequence was collected from a male donor with ankylosing spondylitis or in good health (not recorded which). The chain links TRBV19 to TRBJ2-4, with D possibly being TRBD1 or TRBD2 (5 bases each). The CDR3 spells CASSNSGTGANIQYF. CDR3 DNA: TGTGCCAGTAGCAATTCCGGGACCGGAGCAAACATTCAGTACTTC.